The rows below give T cell receptor beta chains drawn from one sample of a study of blood T cell repertoires in COVID-19. Repertoires were generated with immunoSEQ multiplex PCR, while TCRdb's copy carries only in-frame clones and drops some. The sample gives 25,000 or so clones, about four fifths of which show up once; around 70% is in the top ten. The source material was peripheral blood. These receptors came from a man between 65 and 80 years old with acute or convalescent COVID-19. CDR3s include the opening cysteine and the closing phenylalanine or tryptophan. The D gene is left open where the match is weak. Rows give clone size only sometimes, using once, few, many, or a class for an expanded clone.

once | TRBJ2-1 | NA | TRBV5-4 | TGTGCCAGCAGCTTGGTCGGGGTGGGTGAGCAGTTCTTC | CASSLVGVGEQFF
NA | TRBJ2-3 | TRBD2 | TRBV7-3 | TGTGCCAGCAGCTTAGCGGGAGGAAGGGCTAGCACAGATACGCAGTATTTT | CASSLAGGRASTDTQYF
NA | TRBJ1-1 | NA | TRBV9 | TGTGCCAGCAGCGTAGCGGGGGTGAGCACTGAAGCTTTCTTT | CASSVAGVSTEAFF
NA | TRBJ1-6 | TRBD1 | TRBV19 | TGTGCCAGTAGTATCATAGGGGGCAATTCACCCCTCCACTTT | CASSIIGGNSPLHF
NA | TRBJ2-7 | TRBD2 | TRBV3-1/TRBV3-2 | TGTGCCAGCAGCCCCAAGACTAGCGGGACTTACGAGCAGTACTTC | CASSPKTSGTYEQYF
NA | TRBJ2-2 | NA | TRBV7-2 | TGTGCCAGCAGCGTAGTGGCGGGGCCGAACACCGGGGAGCTGTTTTTT | CASSVVAGPNTGELFF
NA | TRBJ2-1 | TRBD2 | TRBV3-1/TRBV3-2 | TGTGCCAGCAGCCAAGGGCGGGGGGGTTCCAATGAGCAGTTCTTC | CASSQGRGGSNEQFF
NA | TRBJ1-2 | NA | TRBV7-9 | TGTGCCAGCAGCAAAGACAGGACCGGATATGGCTACACCTTC | CASSKDRTGYGYTF
few | TRBJ2-2 | NA | TRBV19 | TGTGCCAGTAGTTCCCCAGGGGGGACCGGGGAGCTGTTTTTT | CASSSPGGTGELFF
NA | TRBJ2-3 | NA | TRBV28 | TGTGCCAGCGGGTCTAGGCGAGATACGCAGTATTTT | CASGSRRDTQYF
NA | TRBJ2-1 | TRBD1 | TRBV7-2 | TGTGCCAGCAGCTTAACTACAGGGGGTAGCAATGAGCAGTTCTTC | CASSLTTGGSNEQFF
NA | TRBJ1-2 | NA | TRBV9 | TGTGCCAGCAGCGTAAATTTCGGGGTAGGCTACACCTTC | CASSVNFGVGYTF
NA | TRBJ1-1 | NA | TRBV10-3 | TGTGCCATCAGTAGGGGGGGGCGAGGCACTGAAGCTTTCTTT | CAISRGGRGTEAFF
NA | TRBJ2-6 | NA | TRBV5-1 | TGCGCCAGCAGCAACGACAGGCTCTCTGGGGCCAACGTCCTGACTTTC | CASSNDRLSGANVLTF
NA | TRBJ2-5 | TRBD1 | TRBV5-6 | TGTGCCAGCAGCTTCGGGACAGGGACTCAAGAGACCCAGTACTTC | CASSFGTGTQETQYF
once | TRBJ1-6 | NA | TRBV11-2 | TGTGCCAGCAGCTTCGAGGGGAGGAATTCACCCCTCCACTTT | CASSFEGRNSPLHF
NA | TRBJ2-7 | TRBD1 | TRBV18 | TGTGCCAGCTCATCGGGACAGGGGGCGAGGGAGCAGTACTTC | CASSSGQGAREQYF
NA | TRBJ2-5 | TRBD2 | TRBV9 | TGTGCCAGCAGCGTAGGGGGACTAGCGGGAGAGACCCAGTACTTC | CASSVGGLAGETQYF
NA | TRBJ2-1 | NA | TRBV5-1 | TGCGCCAGCAGCTTGGTTGGGGGAGGTGAGCAGTTCTTC | CASSLVGGGEQFF
once | TRBJ2-7 | TRBD2 | TRBV7-9 | TGTGCCAGCAGCTTAAGCCTAGCGGGAGACGAGCAGTACTTC | CASSLSLAGDEQYF
NA | TRBJ2-7 | NA | TRBV2 | TGTGCCAGCAGTTTCGTCTTCTACGAGCAGTACTTC | CASSFVFYEQYF
NA | TRBJ1-1 | TRBD1 | TRBV5-4 | TGTGCCAGCAGCTTGGGGACAGGGAACACTGAAGCTTTCTTT | CASSLGTGNTEAFF
NA | TRBJ1-4 | NA | TRBV30 | TGTGCCTGGAGACAGACGGGGAATGAAAAACTGTTTTTT | CAWRQTGNEKLFF
NA | TRBJ1-4 | TRBD1 | TRBV6-5 | TGTGCCAGCAGTTACTCGTCGGGACAGGGGGAAGAAAAACTGTTTTTT | CASSYSSGQGEEKLFF
NA | TRBJ2-7 | TRBD1 | TRBV5-1 | TGCGCCAGCAGCGTAGTAGGACAGGGTGTCAACGAGCAGTACTTC | CASSVVGQGVNEQYF
NA | TRBJ2-7 | NA | TRBV5-8 | TGTGCCAGCAGCTTCTCATACCGGGAAGACTACGAGCAGTACTTC | CASSFSYREDYEQYF
once | TRBJ2-3 | TRBD1 | TRBV5-1 | TGCGCCAGCAGCAACTCCGGGACAGGGGCCGCAGATACGCAGTATTTT | CASSNSGTGAADTQYF
NA | TRBJ2-6 | NA | TRBV10-3 | TGTGCCACCACAGGGTCTGGGGCCAACGTCCTGACTTTC | CATTGSGANVLTF
NA | TRBJ1-4 | NA | TRBV5-1 | TGCGCCAGCAGCTTGGCGGCAGGGGATGGTTTGGGACTGTTTTTT | CASSLAAGDGLGLFF
NA | TRBJ2-7 | TRBD1 | TRBV7-8 | TGTGCCAGCAGCTCAGGGAGAGGACAGGGGGACGAGCAGTACTTC | CASSSGRGQGDEQYF
NA | TRBJ2-1 | NA | TRBV6-2/TRBV6-3 | TGTGCCAGCAGTTACCCCTTCCATGAGCAGTTCTTC | CASSYPFHEQFF
NA | TRBJ2-7 | NA | TRBV5-1 | TGCGCCAGCAGCCAAAATCAGGGTACCTACGAGCAGTACTTC | CASSQNQGTYEQYF
NA | TRBJ2-5 | TRBD2 | TRBV6-5 | TGTGCCAGCAAAGAGGGCGGGGGAGAGACCCAGTACTTC | CASKEGGGETQYF
few | TRBJ1-3 | NA | TRBV2 | TGTGCCAGCAGTGATATCAGGGGTCCAGGAAACACCATATATTTT | CASSDIRGPGNTIYF
few | TRBJ2-2 | NA | TRBV30 | TGTGCCTGGACCGGGGGGGCAGGGGGCACCGGGGAGCTGTTTTTT | CAWTGGAGGTGELFF
NA | TRBJ1-5 | NA | TRBV29-1 | TGCAGCTGCTCGGAGGGTCAAGGCAATCAGCCCCAGCATTTT | CSCSEGQGNQPQHF
NA | TRBJ2-7 | TRBD1 | TRBV4-3 | TGCGCCAGCAGCCAAACCGGGACAGCGCGCGAGCAGTACTTC | CASSQTGTAREQYF
many | TRBJ2-7 | NA | TRBV5-1 | TGCGCCAGCAGCTCCGAGGGAGTCCCACCTGGGCAGTACTTC | CASSSEGVPPGQYF
NA | TRBJ2-5 | TRBD1 | TRBV6-1 | TGTGCCAGCAGTGAGGTCAGGGGGCGTGAGACCCAGTACTTC | CASSEVRGRETQYF
NA | TRBJ1-1 | NA | TRBV6-1 | TGTGCCAGCAGTGAGTGGGGCGGGAGGGCTGAAGCTTTCTTT | CASSEWGGRAEAFF
NA | TRBJ2-7 | NA | TRBV7-2 | TGTGCCAGCAGCTTAGCGGGAGGTGCCTCCTACGAGCAGTACTTC | CASSLAGGASYEQYF
NA | TRBJ1-5 | NA | TRBV19 | TGTGCCAGTAGTATAGCGGCGGGGGTTAGCAATCAGCCCCAGCATTTT | CASSIAAGVSNQPQHF
NA | TRBJ1-2 | NA | TRBV20-1 | TGCAGTGCTTCTGACAGCTTAGGCTACACCTTC | CSASDSLGYTF
once | TRBJ2-2 | NA | TRBV12-3/TRBV12-4 | TGTGCCAGCAAGGAACACGGGGACGGGGAGCTGTTTTTT | CASKEHGDGELFF
few | TRBJ2-7 | NA | TRBV3-1/TRBV3-2 | TGTGCCAGCAGCTGGGCCTCTGCCTACGAGCAGTACTTC | CASSWASAYEQYF
few | TRBJ1-6 | NA | TRBV7-8 | TGTGCCAGCAGCTTAAACCTTCCAGAAAATTCACCCCTCCACTTT | CASSLNLPENSPLHF
NA | TRBJ2-1 | NA | TRBV27 | TGTGCCAGCAGTTCTCGACTACTTCTCAATGAGCAGTTCTTC | CASSSRLLLNEQFF
NA | TRBJ2-7 | TRBD2 | TRBV5-6 | TGTGCCAGCAGCGGGGGACTAGCGGGAGTACCCTACGAGCAGTACTTC | CASSGGLAGVPYEQYF
NA | TRBJ1-6 | TRBD1 | TRBV2 | TGTGCCAGCGTTAAATTGACAGGGGATAATTCACCCCTCCACTTT | CASVKLTGDNSPLHF
NA | TRBJ1-1 | NA | TRBV10-1 | TGCGCCAGCAGTGAGTCAATATTGAACACTGAAGCTTTCTTT | CASSESILNTEAFF
NA | TRBJ2-3 | NA | TRBV20-1 | TGCAGTGCTAGTAGGGGGGGCCCCCCGGGGTATTTT | CSASRGGPPGYF
NA | TRBJ2-5 | NA | TRBV30 | TGTGCCTGGAGTCCCCCGGGGGAGACCCAGTACTTC | CAWSPPGETQYF
NA | TRBJ2-7 | NA | TRBV10-1 | TGCGCCAGCAGCGGCGCGGGGGCCACCTACGAGCAGTACTTC | CASSGAGATYEQYF